One sample yielded the 7 T cell receptor beta chains listed below, sequenced in a study of OX40 agonist ivuxolimab in advanced cancers. Sequenced by immunoSEQ multiplex PCR; TCRdb stores in-frame clones only, minus some. The data show some 40,000 clones, about 80% seen once. The sample was CD4+ or CD8+ T cells sorted from blood, taken in a trial of the OX40 agonist ivuxolimab. The receptors derive from an adult with an advanced solid tumor such as melanoma, head and neck, liver or kidney cancer.

The chain has TRBV5-1 and TRBJ2-1; possibly TRBD2 for D (6 bases). The CDR3 loop spans 13 amino acids. V gave up 9 bases and J gave up 9 bases, with 19 bases separating them. Germline values: CDR1 SGHRS, CDR2 YFSETQ. The CDR3 DNA follows: TGCGCCACTAACCCCCCCGGGAGCAGTGAGCAGTTCTTC. Translation gives CATNPPGSSEQFF.

V usage is TRBV5-1 and J usage is TRBJ1-2; tentative D call: TRBD1 (6 bases). The CDR3 length is 14 residues. V lost 2 bases and J 1 base, leaving 9 bases between the germline ends. Germline V gene lookup returns CDR1 SGHRS and CDR2 YFSETQ. In DNA form, the CDR3 reads TGCGCCAGCAGCTTTAACAGGGATAACTATGGCTACACCTTC. Translated, it gives CASSFNRDNYGYTF. The full variable domain, in which reference TRBV5-1 and TRBJ1-2 provide the parts outside the CDR3, is KAGVTQTPRYLIKTRGQQVTLSCSPISGHRSVSWYQQTPGQGLQFLFEYFSETQRNKGNFPGRFSGRQFSNSRSEMNVSTLELGDSALYLCASSFNRDNYGYTFGSGTRLTVV.

V usage is TRBV10-2 and J usage is TRBJ2-2; D call uncertain. Trimming left V 8 bases short and J 6 bases short, with 13 bases between. This CDR3 contains 13 residues. Germline CDR1 is WSHSY and CDR2 is SAAADI. This chain's CDR3 is CASAVVVPGELFF. DNA of the CDR3: TGCGCCAGCGCGGTGGTGGTCCCCGGGGAGCTGTTTTTT.

The chain employs TRBV11-2 and TRBJ1-6; D is ambiguous. The germline V and J ends were trimmed by 0 bases and 9 bases, with 6 bases remaining between them. Germline CDR1 reads SGHAT; CDR2 reads FQNNGV. The CDR3 runs 13 residues. CDR3 residues: CASSLDAPSPLHF. The CDR3 DNA reads as TGTGCCAGCAGCTTAGATGCACCTTCACCCCTCCACTTT.

The genes are TRBV6-5 and TRBJ2-7; 10 bases line up with TRBD1. This CDR3 has 15 amino acids. Trimming took 6 bases from V and 2 from J; bases not matched to a gene: 7. Germline V gene sequence: CDR1 MNHEY, CDR2 SVGAGI. CDR3 DNA: TGTGCCAGCAGCAACACCGGGACAGGGGCCTACGAGCAGTACTTC. Encoded protein: CASSNTGTGAYEQYF.

The gene calls are TRBV6-6 and TRBJ1-3; D call uncertain. The V end lost 11 bases, the J end lost 8 bases, and 22 bases lay between the germline ends. Germline V CDR1 and CDR2: MNHNY, SVGAGI (reference sequence). This CDR3 is 14 amino acids long. For the CDR3, the DNA is TGTGCCGGTGACCTTCGAGCGTCCTATCACACCATATATTTT. This encodes CAGDLRASYHTIYF.

The rearrangement uses TRBV4-1 and TRBJ2-3, with a possible D match to TRBD1 (5 bases). The CDR3 is made up of 15 amino acids. CDR1 and CDR2 (germline): MGHRA, YSYEKL. Trimming took 5 bases from V and 0 from J, leaving 12 bases between them. CDR3 region: CASSAGSHSTDTQYF. DNA of the CDR3: TGCGCCAGCAGCGCAGGGTCCCATAGCACAGATACGCAGTATTTT.